These T cell receptor beta chains were read from a single sample in a study of shared clonotypes between healthy human individuals. Clones were sequenced by immunoSEQ multiplex PCR, and TCRdb holds only the in-frame ones, with some missing. This sample carries more than 900,000 clones, around 78% of them seen once, and the ten largest clones take more than 0.55%. Sequenced: memory CD4+ T cells from PBMCs. The receptors were gathered from a man in his late teens or twenties in good health. Some clones in this sample may be carry-over from other donors' samples. Each CDR3 is given with its conserved first and last residue. D genes are given only for firm matches. The size of a clone is reported for some rows only, either as once, few or many, or as a class for expanded clones.

v_call	d_call	j_call	clone_size	cdr3_nt	cdr3_aa
TRBV5-1	NA	TRBJ1-1	NA	TGCGCCAGCAGCTCATCAGACACGAACACTGAAGCTTTCTTT	CASSSSDTNTEAFF
TRBV5-1	NA	TRBJ2-5	once	TGCGCCAGCAGCCCCCAGGGGGGGCCGCAGGAGACCCAGTACTTC	CASSPQGGPQETQYF
TRBV7-8	TRBD2	TRBJ2-7	NA	TGTGCCAGCAGCTTGGGAGGGGCATCGGTCGAGCAGTACTTC	CASSLGGASVEQYF
TRBV28	TRBD1	TRBJ2-7	NA	TGTGCCAGCGAGGGACAGGAGGGGGTCGGGATCTACGAGCAGTACTTC	CASEGQEGVGIYEQYF
TRBV4-2	NA	TRBJ2-2	NA	TGTGCCAGCAGCTCTCCCACCGGGGAGCTGTTTTTT	CASSSPTGELFF
TRBV28	TRBD1	TRBJ2-5	NA	TGTGCCAGCAGTTCAAACACGGACAGGGCGGAGACCCAGTACTTC	CASSSNTDRAETQYF
TRBV30	NA	TRBJ1-2	NA	TGTGCCTGGAGCGGATTCGGTGGCTACACCTTC	CAWSGFGGYTF
TRBV5-1	NA	TRBJ1-1	NA	TGCGCCAGCAGCTCCCGGACGGCGAACACTGAAGCTTTCTTT	CASSSRTANTEAFF
TRBV6-5	NA	TRBJ2-1	NA	TGTGCCAGCAGTTACTCGGGGGTTAATGAGCAGTTCTTC	CASSYSGVNEQFF
TRBV6-1	NA	TRBJ2-7	few	TGTGCCAGCAGTGAACGTCAGGGCCTCTCCTACGAGCAGTACTTC	CASSERQGLSYEQYF
TRBV10-2	TRBD2	TRBJ2-3	NA	TGCGCCAGCATCCCCTTGACGGGAGGGCCAGATACGCAGTATTTT	CASIPLTGGPDTQYF
TRBV28	TRBD2	TRBJ2-3	NA	TGTGCCAGCAGTCTCCGGGGGGGCACAGATACGCAGTATTTT	CASSLRGGTDTQYF
TRBV29-1	NA	TRBJ2-2	NA	TGCAGCGTTGCGGTACAGCGAAATACCGGGGAGCTGTTTTTT	CSVAVQRNTGELFF
TRBV29-1	NA	TRBJ2-5	NA	TGCAGCGTTGAAGAACTGACCGGGACCCAAGAGACCCAGTACTTC	CSVEELTGTQETQYF
TRBV11-1	NA	TRBJ2-2	many	TGTGCCAGCAGCTTCAGGGACACCGGGGAGCTGTTTTTT	CASSFRDTGELFF
TRBV11-2	NA	TRBJ1-3	NA	TGTGCCAGCAGCTCTCCAGGGGCCCGGGCCCTTAACTCTGGAAACACCATATATTTT	CASSSPGARALNSGNTIYF
TRBV5-1	TRBD2	TRBJ2-1	few	TGCGCCAGCAGCCCAGGGACTAGCGGTCTCAATGAGCAGTTCTTC	CASSPGTSGLNEQFF
TRBV28	NA	TRBJ1-2	once	TGTGCCAGCAGTTTACGGGGTTGGGATGGCTACACCTTC	CASSLRGWDGYTF
TRBV5-4	NA	TRBJ1-3	NA	TGTGCCAGCAGCTTTGCGGGGGGCAGAAACACCATATATTTT	CASSFAGGRNTIYF
TRBV28	NA	TRBJ2-7	NA	TGTGCCAGCAGATCAGGGGCACTAGAGCAGTACTTC	CASRSGALEQYF
TRBV11-1	NA	TRBJ2-2	NA	TGTGCCAGCAGCGCCGCCGACAGAGCCGGGGAGCTGTTTTTT	CASSAADRAGELFF
TRBV9	TRBD2	TRBJ2-1	NA	TGTGCCAGCTCAGGCGGGAGGGGATACAATGAGCAGTTCTTC	CASSGGRGYNEQFF
TRBV9	TRBD2	TRBJ2-1	NA	TGTGCCAGCAGCCCTTTTACTAGCGGGAGGGCGGGCAATGAGCAGTTCTTC	CASSPFTSGRAGNEQFF
TRBV7-2	TRBD2	TRBJ2-7	NA	TGTGCCAGCAGCTTTGGGACTAGCGGGAAGGGGGGGTACGAGCAGTACTTC	CASSFGTSGKGGYEQYF
TRBV7-2	NA	TRBJ2-1	once	TGTGCCAGCAGCCGGAGCGGGCAGAGCTCCTACAATGAGCAGTTCTTC	CASSRSGQSSYNEQFF
TRBV30	NA	TRBJ2-3	few	TGTGCCTGGAGGCCGGGCTATACGCAGTATTTT	CAWRPGYTQYF
TRBV30	NA	TRBJ1-5	NA	TGTGCCTGGAGTAAGTCTGGGGGTAATCAGCCCCAGCATTTT	CAWSKSGGNQPQHF
TRBV29-1	TRBD1	TRBJ1-4	NA	TGCAGCGCGAACAGGGGAGGGGAAAAACTGTTTTTT	CSANRGGEKLFF
TRBV18	NA	TRBJ2-2	NA	TGTGCCAGCTCACCTATTCGAGTTGGCGGGACGACCACCGGGGAGCTGTTTTTT	CASSPIRVGGTTTGELFF
TRBV7-2	NA	TRBJ1-2	NA	TGTGCCAGCAGCTTGGTGGTTAACTATGGCTACACCTTC	CASSLVVNYGYTF
TRBV7-9	TRBD1	TRBJ2-5	once	TGTGCCAGCAGCTTCGGGACAGGAAAAGAGACCCAGTACTTC	CASSFGTGKETQYF
TRBV27	TRBD2	TRBJ2-3	NA	TGTGCCAGCAGTTTATCGACGCGCGCGGGACTAGCGGCTTATACGCAGTATTTT	CASSLSTRAGLAAYTQYF
TRBV28	NA	TRBJ2-7	NA	TGTGCCAGCAGTACCCTTGGCGGCGTCCCTTCCTACGAGCAGTACTTC	CASSTLGGVPSYEQYF
TRBV18	NA	TRBJ2-7	once	TGTGCCAGCTCACCCGGGCTTTTGACCTACGAGCAGTACTTC	CASSPGLLTYEQYF
TRBV7-9	TRBD1	TRBJ2-5	few	TGTGCCAGCAGCCGACAGGGGTGGGAGACCCAGTACTTC	CASSRQGWETQYF
TRBV29-1	TRBD2	TRBJ2-3	once	TGCAGCGTTGTCCCGGGACTAGCGGCCCAAGATACGCAGTATTTT	CSVVPGLAAQDTQYF
TRBV7-2	NA	TRBJ2-1	NA	TGTGCCAGCAGTCCAGCGGTCAGCTCCTACAATGAGCAGTTCTTC	CASSPAVSSYNEQFF
TRBV5-1	TRBD1	TRBJ1-4	NA	TGCGCCAGCAGCCCGGGACAGGGGGCGAGGGGCGAAAAACTGTTTTTT	CASSPGQGARGEKLFF
TRBV5-1	NA	TRBJ2-1	few	TGCGCCAGCAGCTTGTCTCCGGGAGCCAACTACAATGAGCAGTTCTTC	CASSLSPGANYNEQFF
TRBV5-1	NA	TRBJ2-7	NA	TGCGCCAGCAGCTCCACAGGGAACGAGCAGTACTTC	CASSSTGNEQYF
TRBV5-4	TRBD2	TRBJ2-3	NA	TGTGCCAGCAGGTCCCGGCGAGCGGGAGGGCTTGGAGATACGCAGTATTTT	CASRSRRAGGLGDTQYF
TRBV19	NA	TRBJ1-2	NA	TGTGCCAGTAGTATTTGGGGGGCAGTTGGCTACACCTTC	CASSIWGAVGYTF
TRBV6-5	NA	TRBJ2-5	few	TGTGCCAGCATGCTGGCAGGGGGGCGGCAAGAGACCCAGTACTTC	CASMLAGGRQETQYF
TRBV19	NA	TRBJ2-7	NA	TGTGCCAGTAGTATAGACGGACGGTCCACCTACGAGCAGTACTTC	CASSIDGRSTYEQYF
TRBV6-5	TRBD1	TRBJ1-1	few	TGTGCCAGCAGTTATGGACAGGTCAACACTGAAGCTTTCTTT	CASSYGQVNTEAFF
TRBV29-1	NA	TRBJ1-4	NA	TGCAGCGTTGGGCGAAGGGAAAAACTGTTTTTT	CSVGRREKLFF
TRBV4-1	NA	TRBJ2-3	NA	TGCGCCAGCAGCTCGCAGGTGGCAGATACGCAGTATTTT	CASSSQVADTQYF
TRBV18	TRBD2	TRBJ2-7	NA	TGTGCCAGCTCACCAACTAGCGGAGACTTTTACGAGCAGTACTTC	CASSPTSGDFYEQYF
TRBV29-1	NA	TRBJ1-1	NA	TGCAGCGTTGACAGCCTGAACACTGAAGCTTTCTTT	CSVDSLNTEAFF
TRBV6-1	NA	TRBJ1-2	NA	TGTGCCAGCAGTGAAGCTCTAGGGGGTGTGGTGTATGGCTACACCTTC	CASSEALGGVVYGYTF
TRBV9	NA	TRBJ2-1	NA	TGTGCCAGCAGCGTAGCTACGGGGCAGGGGTCTGAGCAGTTCTTC	CASSVATGQGSEQFF
TRBV7-3	NA	TRBJ2-2	NA	TGTGCCAGCAGCTTAATTGCATCGAACACCGGGGAGCTGTTTTTT	CASSLIASNTGELFF